Presented here are 26 T cell receptor beta chains from one specimen sequenced in a study of cytomegalovirus exposure and HLA in healthy donors. This PCR relied on a set of 60 Vbeta primers and 13 Jbeta primers. Method: immunoSEQ multiplex PCR; TCRdb's copy keeps in-frame clones and lacks some. The table has 130,000 or so clones, roughly four fifths seen once. Sequencing was carried out using PBMCs. All receptors come from a male donor in good health and CMV-seronegative.

In DNA form, the CDR3 reads TGTGCCAGCAGCGTTCAGGGGGCTAGTCAGCCCCAGCATTTT. Its protein is CASSVQGASQPQHF. The rearrangement joins TRBV7-6 to TRBJ1-5; 8 bases align to TRBD1. The CDR3 length is 14 residues. With V trimmed by 5 bases and J by 6 bases, 6 bases remained unmatched. CDR1 is SGHVS and CDR2 is FNYEAQ in the germline V gene.

V usage is TRBV4-1 and J usage is TRBJ2-5; TRBD1 might be the D (6 bases). Deletions cut 2 bases from V and 2 bases from J, with 18 bases between. This CDR3 spans 17 amino acids. Germline V gives CDR1 MGHRA, CDR2 YSYEKL. CDR3 protein: CASSQTPGTRNQETQYF. CDR3 in DNA: TGCGCCAGCAGCCAAACTCCCGGGACAAGAAATCAAGAGACCCAGTACTTC.

The rearrangement links TRBV5-4 to TRBJ2-7; 13 nucleotides match TRBD2. The V gene end was trimmed by 3 bases and the J gene end by 7 bases; junction bases not matched to a gene: 7. Germline CDR1 and CDR2: SGHNT and YYREEE (reference sequence). The CDR3 length is 15 residues. This CDR3 is CASSYGLAGADEQYF. The CDR3 DNA reads as TGTGCCAGCAGCTACGGACTAGCGGGAGCGGATGAGCAGTACTTC.

CDR3 sequence: CAVQGAGTGELFF. DNA of the CDR3: TGTGCCGTACAGGGGGCCGGCACCGGGGAGCTGTTTTTT. V is TRBV7-9 and J is TRBJ2-2; 9 bases line up with TRBD1. Germline loops: CDR1 SEHNR, CDR2 FQNEAQ (reference sequence). This CDR3 is built from 13 residues. V gave up 11 bases and J gave up 4 bases; unmatched junction bases: 5.

The chain links TRBV7-2 to TRBJ2-5, with TRBD2 identical over 10 bases. The germline V gene encodes CDR1 SGHTA and CDR2 FQGNSA. With V trimmed by 5 bases and J by 4 bases, 7 bases remained unmatched. This CDR3 has 15 residues. The CDR3 protein is CASSRGTSVLETQYF. The CDR3 coding sequence is TGTGCCAGCAGCCGGGGGACTAGCGTATTAGAGACCCAGTACTTC.

The chain is built from TRBV28 and TRBJ1-1, with D uncertain. The V end was cut by 2 bases, the J end by 7 bases, with 20 bases between. The CDR3 loop spans 16 amino acids. Germline V gene sequence: CDR1 MDHEN, CDR2 SYDVKM. The CDR3 DNA sequence: TGTGCCAGCAGTTTACGCCAACCCAACGGGCGGGGTGAAGCTTTCTTT. This codes for CASSLRQPNGRGEAFF.

The rearrangement joins TRBV19 to TRBJ2-5, with 7 nucleotides matching TRBD2. The CDR3 length is 13 residues. CDR1 is LNHDA and CDR2 is SQIVND in the germline V gene (reference sequence). V was clipped by 5 bases and J by 1 base; unmatched bases: 1. In DNA, the CDR3 is TGTGCCAGTAGTCTAGCGGTCCAAGAGACCCAGTACTTC. Translating gives CASSLAVQETQYF.

This clone was detected only once. The chain carries TRBV4-2 and TRBJ2-1; tentatively, D is TRBD2 (5 bases). Germline V gives CDR1 LGHNA, CDR2 YNFKEQ. The V gene lost 4 bases and the J gene lost 0 bases, with 16 bases spanning the gap. CDR3 length: 17 amino acids. The CDR3 nucleotides are TGTGCCAGCAGCCCCTTCGGTGGGAGCTCCTCCTACAATGAGCAGTTCTTC. Amino acids: CASSPFGGSSSYNEQFF.

This sequence joins TRBV5-5 and TRBJ2-3; D might be TRBD2 (6 bases). V shed 3 bases and J shed 3 bases, with 17 bases lying between them. The germline CDR1 and CDR2 sequences are SGHKS and YYEKEE (reference sequence). The CDR3 runs 16 residues. DNA of the CDR3: TGTGCCAGCAGCTGGACCCTAGCGATAGGGACAGATACGCAGTATTTT. It translates to CASSWTLAIGTDTQYF.

The V gene is TRBV28, the J gene TRBJ2-7; D unclear. Germline CDR1 MDHEN, CDR2 SYDVKM. The CDR3 is made up of 15 amino acids. Trimming removed 3 bases at V and 2 bases at J, with 14 bases between. The CDR3 DNA follows: TGTGCCAGCAGTTTTGATTACGAGGTGGCCTACGAGCAGTACTTC. Amino acids: CASSFDYEVAYEQYF.

V and J are TRBV9 and TRBJ2-3; D possibly corresponds to TRBD2 (7 bases). V shed 0 bases and J shed 4 bases, with 12 bases lying between them. Germline V gene sequence: CDR1 SGDLS, CDR2 YYNGEE. CDR3 length: 15 amino acids. The CDR3, as DNA: TGTGCCAGCAGCGTAGCGGAGGGGGGGTCAGATACGCAGTATTTT. Its translation: CASSVAEGGSDTQYF.

This clone has just a few counts. The genes are TRBV4-3 and TRBJ2-3; 10 nucleotides line up with TRBD2. Unmatched junction bases numbered 3, after V lost 1 base and J lost 5 bases. The germline V gene encodes CDR1 LGHNA and CDR2 YSLEER. The CDR3 runs 15 residues. CDR3 in DNA: TGCGCCAGCAGCCAAGTAGCGGGGGGTGGAGATACGCAGTATTTT. Protein sequence: CASSQVAGGGDTQYF.

This clone has only a few counts. V and J are TRBV7-9 and TRBJ1-4; D gene unclear. Trimming stripped 5 bases from V and 3 bases from J, with 7 bases between. Germline lookup yields CDR1 SEHNR and CDR2 FQNEAQ (reference sequence). This CDR3 is 13 amino acids long. The DNA of the CDR3 is TGTGCCAGCAGCCCTGTTGCTAATGAAAAACTGTTTTTT. Translated, it gives CASSPVANEKLFF.

This chain links TRBV30 with TRBJ2-7; 12 bases are a match to TRBD1. Germline V gene sequence: CDR1 GTSNPN, CDR2 SVGIG (reference sequence). The junction had 6 bases not matched to a gene; V was cut back by 4 bases and J by 8 bases. This CDR3 is 13 amino acids long. The DNA of the CDR3 is TGTGCCTGGAAAGGGACAGGGGGCGATAAGCAGTACTTC. The encoded protein is CAWKGTGGDKQYF.

Only one count was recorded for this clone. This chain uses TRBV7-9 with TRBJ2-2; D perhaps matches TRBD2 (5 bases). Trimming removed 5 bases from V and 0 bases from J, with 13 bases in between. The CDR3 contains 16 residues. Germline V gene sequence: CDR1 SEHNR, CDR2 FQNEAQ (reference sequence). DNA for the CDR3: TGTGCCAGCAGCGAATACCGGCGGGCGAACACCGGGGAGCTGTTTTTT. As protein: CASSEYRRANTGELFF.

V and J are TRBV6-5 and TRBJ2-2; TRBD2 is a possible D gene (6 bases). CDR3 length equals 15 residues. CDR1 and CDR2 from the germline V gene are MNHEY and SVGAGI. V was shortened by 0 bases and J by 4 bases, with 9 bases between the two germline ends. CDR3 region: CASSYSDYPTGELFF. The CDR3 DNA reads TGTGCCAGCAGTTACTCGGACTACCCCACCGGGGAGCTGTTTTTT.

V usage is TRBV15 and J usage is TRBJ2-1; TRBD2 aligns across 15 bases. J was trimmed by 1 base and V by 0 bases; bases with no gene match: 4. The germline gives CDR1 LNHNV, CDR2 YYDKDF (reference sequence). There are 19 residues in the CDR3. The CDR3 loop reads CATSRDGTSGGSSYNEQFF. The DNA for the CDR3 is TGTGCCACCAGCAGAGATGGGACTAGCGGGGGGAGTTCCTACAATGAGCAGTTCTTC.

CDR3 sequence (DNA): TGTGCCAGCAGCCCCGGGACAGGGGGGATAAATGAAAAACTGTTTTTT. Its translation is CASSPGTGGINEKLFF. This chain joins TRBV11-3 and TRBJ1-4, with 11 bases that match TRBD1. The germline V gene encodes CDR1 SGHNT and CDR2 YENEEA. This CDR3 comprises 16 residues. With V trimmed by 5 bases and J by 5 bases, 7 bases remained unmatched.

This sequence joins TRBV2 and TRBJ2-6; the D gene is possibly TRBD1 (5 bases). Germline V gene lookup returns CDR1 SNHLY and CDR2 FYNNEI. With 6 bases removed from V and 4 bases from J, the gap between germline ends came to 16 bases. The CDR3 spans 16 residues. The CDR3 coding sequence is TGTGCCAGCAGGGACAAAAGGGGCGACGGGGCCAACGTCCTGACTTTC. It encodes CASRDKRGDGANVLTF. The full variable domain, with the rest looked up from reference TRBV2 and TRBJ2-6, is EPEVTQTPSHQVTQMGQEVILRCVPISNHLYFYWYRQILGQKVEFLVSFYNNEISEKSEIFDDQFSVERPDGSNFTLKIRSTKLEDSAMYFCASRDKRGDGANVLTFGAGSRLTVL.

The chain has TRBV4-2 and TRBJ2-2; 7 positions match TRBD2. Trimming at V came to 1 base and at J to 4 bases, leaving 3 bases not matched to a gene. The CDR3 contains 15 residues. Germline CDR1 and CDR2: LGHNA and YNFKEQ. This chain's CDR3 is CASSQGGGSTGELFF. The CDR3 DNA reads TGTGCCAGCAGCCAAGGGGGGGGGTCCACCGGGGAGCTGTTTTTT.

This clone was seen more than once but under ten times. The gene calls are TRBV13 and TRBJ2-3; 8 bases fit TRBD2. V trimming: 4 bases; J trimming: 4 bases; junction bases outside the gene matches: 13. CDR3 length: 17 residues. Per the germline V gene, CDR1 is PRHDT and CDR2 is FYEKMQ (reference sequence). The CDR3 region is CASSSTRRGGHADTQYF. As DNA, the CDR3 is TGTGCCAGCAGCTCAACACGACGGGGGGGCCATGCAGATACGCAGTATTTT.

CDR3: CASSPQDRDQETQYF. The CDR3 nucleotides read TGCGCCAGCAGCCCACAGGACAGGGATCAAGAGACCCAGTACTTC. The gene calls are TRBV5-1 and TRBJ2-5; 8 bases are shared with TRBD1. CDR3 length: 15 residues. V trimming: 4 bases; J trimming: 2 bases; junction bases outside the gene matches: 7. CDR1 and CDR2 from the germline V gene are SGHRS and YFSETQ.

This clone was picked up one time. This sequence joins TRBV6-6 and TRBJ1-2, with D possibly TRBD1 on 5 matching bases. V was shortened by 7 bases and J by 2 bases, with 17 bases between the two germline ends. CDR1 is MNHNY, CDR2 SVGAGI, per germline (reference sequence). The CDR3 contains 15 residues. In DNA form, the CDR3 reads TGTGCCAGCACTGGCGGGGGAGAGGCGAACTATGGCTACACCTTC. This codes for CASTGGGEANYGYTF.

This chain uses TRBV18 with TRBJ2-5; D uncertain. This CDR3 spans 13 amino acids. The V end lost 1 base, the J end lost 5 bases, and 8 bases lay between the germline ends. Germline CDR1 reads KGHSH; CDR2 reads LQKENI. CDR3 protein: CASSPRAGETQYF. DNA for the CDR3: TGTGCCAGCTCACCACGGGCTGGGGAGACCCAGTACTTC. Supplemented by reference TRBV18 and TRBJ2-5, the full variable domain reads NAGVMQNPRHLVRRRGQEARLRCSPMKGHSHVYWYRQLPEEGLKFMVYLQKENIIDESGMPKERFSAEFPKEGPSILRIQQVVRGDSAAYFCASSPRAGETQYFGPGTRLLVL.

The V and J genes are TRBV4-2 and TRBJ1-2; the D gene is possibly TRBD1 (6 bases). This CDR3 comprises 15 residues. In germline, CDR1 is LGHNA, CDR2 YNFKEQ. V was clipped by 4 bases and J by 4 bases, with 16 bases between them. CDR3 loop: CASSPSEGVGYGYTF. The CDR3 DNA follows: TGTGCCAGCAGCCCCAGCGAGGGGGTAGGCTATGGCTACACCTTC.

The chain has TRBV6-1 and TRBJ1-5, with TRBD1 identical over 10 bases. The CDR3 contains 15 residues. From germline, CDR1 is MNHNS and CDR2 SASEGT. With 4 bases clipped from V and 9 bases from J, the junction kept 9 bases outside the gene matches. CDR3 bases: TGTGCCAGCAGTGGCCGGGACAGGGGCCTCCGGCCCCAGCATTTT. This translates into CASSGRDRGLRPQHF.